This is a list of T cell receptor beta chains from one sample in a study of T cells after yellow fever vaccination. Via MiXCR, TCRdb re-called the 5' RACE reads, giving one row per CDR3 protein. The data hold some 600,000 distinct CDR3 sequences, with more than 9% observed a single time. The material was PBMCs, obtained on the day of the yellow fever booster vaccination. The receptors come from a man younger than 45 who received the YFV17D yellow fever vaccine. Both conserved end residues are part of each CDR3. A D gene is named only where the DNA matches it firmly. Rows give clone size only sometimes, using once, few, many, or a class for an expanded clone.

v_call	d_call	clone_size	j_call	cdr3_aa	cdr3_nt
TRBV20-1	-	few	TRBJ2-5	CSARQGPETQYF	TGCAGTGCTAGGCAGGGCCCGGAGACCCAGTACTTC
TRBV20-1	TRBD2	-	TRBJ2-1	CSASRSGGRGTVGDEQFF	TGCAGTGCTAGTAGGTCTGGCGGGAGGGGCACGGTTGGCGATGAGCAGTTCTTC
TRBV20-1	-	few	TRBJ2-1	CSATSLASGLINEQFF	TGCAGTGCTACCTCCCTGGCGAGCGGGTTAATAAATGAGCAGTTCTTC
TRBV27	-	few	TRBJ2-2	CASSLGVQAANTGELFF	TGTGCCAGCAGTTTAGGAGTACAGGCCGCGAACACCGGGGAGCTGTTTTTT
TRBV28	-	-	TRBJ2-5	CASSLRNSQETQYF	TGTGCCAGCAGTTTGAGGAATTCCCAAGAGACCCAGTACTTC
TRBV28	TRBD2	many	TRBJ2-5	CASSLWGLADQETQYF	TGTGCCAGCAGTTTATGGGGACTAGCGGATCAAGAGACCCAGTACTTC
TRBV7-8	TRBD2	-	TRBJ2-7	CASTRTSGSSYEQYF	TGTGCCAGCACCAGGACTAGCGGGAGTAGCTACGAGCAGTACTTC
TRBV12-3/TRBV12-4	-	-	TRBJ2-7	CASKRGVGSEQYF	TGTGCCAGCAAACGAGGAGTGGGGTCCGAGCAGTACTTC
TRBV30	TRBD1	few	TRBJ1-4	CACTDRGGEKLFF	TGTGCCTGTACGGACAGGGGGGGCGAAAAACTGTTTTTT
TRBV30	-	few	TRBJ1-1	CAWSGTGNTEAFF	TGTGCCTGGAGTGGAACAGGGAACACTGAAGCTTTCTTT
TRBV5-6	-	few	TRBJ1-6	CASSLGSYSPLHF	TGTGCCAGCAGCTTGGGCAGCTATTCACCCCTCCACTTT
TRBV20-1	-	few	TRBJ1-2	CSVGQYYGYTF	TGCAGTGTGGGGCAGTACTATGGCTACACCTTC
TRBV7-3	-	many	TRBJ2-5	CASSLGAKETQYF	TGTGCCAGCAGCTTAGGAGCCAAGGAGACCCAGTACTTC
TRBV12-3/TRBV12-4	TRBD1	few	TRBJ2-1	CASASPGQGTYNEQFF	TGTGCCAGCGCCTCACCGGGACAGGGAACCTACAATGAGCAGTTCTTC
TRBV20-1	TRBD2	few	TRBJ2-1	CSAPRPLAGNYNEQFF	TGCAGTGCGCCTAGGCCGCTAGCGGGGAACTACAATGAGCAGTTCTTC
TRBV19	-	few	TRBJ2-2	CASSISGTGELFF	TGTGCCAGTAGTATTAGCGGCACCGGGGAGCTGTTTTTT
TRBV6-2/TRBV6-3	-	many	TRBJ1-5	CASSYRGDLQPQHF	TGTGCCAGCAGTTACAGGGGAGATCTTCAGCCCCAGCATTTT
TRBV6-1	-	-	TRBJ2-3	CASSPTRVSDTQYF	TGTGCCAGCAGTCCTACACGGGTCTCAGATACGCAGTATTTT
TRBV27	-	-	TRBJ2-1	CASSTRGRINEQFF	TGTGCCAGCAGTACACGGGGGCGCATCAATGAGCAGTTCTTC
TRBV7-9	-	many	TRBJ2-6	CASTGVLDSGANVLTF	TGTGCCAGCACAGGGGTGTTGGACTCTGGGGCCAACGTCCTGACTTTC
TRBV6-1	TRBD2	-	TRBJ2-5	CASTRTSGRTETQYF	TGTGCCAGCACCAGGACTAGCGGGAGGACAGAGACCCAGTACTTC
TRBV11-2	-	-	TRBJ2-7	CASSRGRHYEQYF	TGTGCCAGCAGCCGAGGACGGCACTACGAGCAGTACTTC